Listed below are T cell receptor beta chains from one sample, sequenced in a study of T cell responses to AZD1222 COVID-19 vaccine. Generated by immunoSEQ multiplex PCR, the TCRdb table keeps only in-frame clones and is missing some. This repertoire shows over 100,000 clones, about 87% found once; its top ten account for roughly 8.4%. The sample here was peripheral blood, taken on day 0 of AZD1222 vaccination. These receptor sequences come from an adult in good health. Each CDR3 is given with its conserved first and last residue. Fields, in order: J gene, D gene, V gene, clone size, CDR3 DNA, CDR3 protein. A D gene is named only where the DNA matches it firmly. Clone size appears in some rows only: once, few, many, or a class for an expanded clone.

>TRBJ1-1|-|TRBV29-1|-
TGCAGCGTTGTCCCACGGAACACTGAAGCTTTCTTT
CSVVPRNTEAFF
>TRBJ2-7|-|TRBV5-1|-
TGCGCCAGCAGCCCCGCAGGGGACTACGAGCAGTACTTC
CASSPAGDYEQYF
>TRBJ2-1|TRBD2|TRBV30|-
TGTGCCTGGAGTCTATGGACTAGCGGTGACAATGAGCAGTTCTTC
CAWSLWTSGDNEQFF
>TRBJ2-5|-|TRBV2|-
TGTGCCAGCAGTGAGGCAGGGGCCATACAAGAGACCCAGTACTTC
CASSEAGAIQETQYF
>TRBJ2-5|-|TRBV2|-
TGTGCCAGCAGCGTGGAGACCCAGTACTTC
CASSVETQYF
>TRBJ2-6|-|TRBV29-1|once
TGCAGCGTTTATAGCGGAAGTTTCGACTCTGGGGCCAACGTCCTGACTTTC
CSVYSGSFDSGANVLTF
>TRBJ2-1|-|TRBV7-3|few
TGTGCCAGCAGCTTGTCAGGGACTAATGAGCAGTTCTTC
CASSLSGTNEQFF
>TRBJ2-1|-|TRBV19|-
TGTGCCAGTAGTATAGACTCAGGCAATGAGCAGTTCTTC
CASSIDSGNEQFF
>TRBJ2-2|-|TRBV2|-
TGTGCCAGCAGGTTCTTGAACACCGGGGAGCTGTTTTTT
CASRFLNTGELFF
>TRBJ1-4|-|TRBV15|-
TGTGCCACCAGCACGGAACAGGGATTGAGGGAAAAACTGTTTTTT
CATSTEQGLREKLFF
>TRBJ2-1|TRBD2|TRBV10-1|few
TGCGCCAGCAGTGTGGGGGAGGATAGCGGGAATGAGCAGTTCTTC
CASSVGEDSGNEQFF
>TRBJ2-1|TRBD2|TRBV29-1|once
TGCAGCCACGTGGGGCTAGCGGGAGTACTCGGCAATGAGCAGTTCTTC
CSHVGLAGVLGNEQFF
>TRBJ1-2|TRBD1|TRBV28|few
TGTGCCAGCAGTCCCCGACAGGGACTTTATGGCTACACCTTC
CASSPRQGLYGYTF
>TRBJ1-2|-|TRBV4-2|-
TGTGCCAGCAGCCAAGAAGGGGGGCCGCCCTATGGCTACACCTTC
CASSQEGGPPYGYTF
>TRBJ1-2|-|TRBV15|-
TGTGCCACCAGCAGATCTTCGGGTGGCTACACCTTC
CATSRSSGGYTF
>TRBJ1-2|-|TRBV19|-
TGTGCCAGTAGTATTTTGGGGGCTGGTCCGCTCATCTATGGCTACACCTTC
CASSILGAGPLIYGYTF
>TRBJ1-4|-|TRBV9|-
TGTGCCAGCAGCGTCGGTATAAATGAAAAACTGTTTTTT
CASSVGINEKLFF
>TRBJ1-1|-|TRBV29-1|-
TGCAGCGTTGCTACGGGGGGGAGCACTGAAGCTTTCTTT
CSVATGGSTEAFF
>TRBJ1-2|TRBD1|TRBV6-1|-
TGTGCCAGCAGTGTTACCTTGGACAGGAGGTTCGATGGCTACACCTTC
CASSVTLDRRFDGYTF
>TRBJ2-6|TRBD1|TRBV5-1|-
TGCGCCAGCAGCTTAGGGACAGGGTCTGGGGCCAACGTCCTGACTTTC
CASSLGTGSGANVLTF
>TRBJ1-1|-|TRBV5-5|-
TGTGCCAGCAGCTTAGTTACAGCTCCTATGAACACTGAAGCTTTCTTT
CASSLVTAPMNTEAFF
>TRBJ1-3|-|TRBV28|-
TGTGCCAGCAGCCGGGATTTGATAGGCACCATATATTTT
CASSRDLIGTIYF
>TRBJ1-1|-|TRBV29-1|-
TGCAGCGTTGGAAGGCCGAACACTGAAGCTTTCTTT
CSVGRPNTEAFF
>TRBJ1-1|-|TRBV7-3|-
TGTGCCAGCAGCTTGTCGGGGGCGAACACTGAAGCTTTCTTT
CASSLSGANTEAFF
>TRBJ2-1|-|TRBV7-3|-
TGTGCCAGCAGCGATCCAAACAATGAGCAGTTCTTC
CASSDPNNEQFF
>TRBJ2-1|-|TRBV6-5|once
TGTGCCAGCAGTTACTCGGACAGCTCCTACAATGAGCAGTTCTTC
CASSYSDSSYNEQFF
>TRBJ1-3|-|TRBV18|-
TGTGCCAGCTCAGGGTCAAGTATGCGACGCTCTGGAAACACCATATATTTT
CASSGSSMRRSGNTIYF